This T cell receptor beta chain was recorded in a study of CD8+ T cells in alopecia areata. The CDR3 sequence is 11 residues long. Looked up from germline, CDR1 is DFQATT and CDR2 is SNEGSKA (reference sequence). For about 5 patients, CD4+ cells were sorted into CD25+CD127- cells. This clone was observed a single time. RNA was isolated and reverse transcribed to cDNA, the sequencing template. TCRdb keeps only in-frame clones here, not all; method: immunoSEQ multiplex PCR. The sample yields 7,000 to 8,000 clones, around 64% seen once. The receptor was isolated from a human donor with alopecia areata. The rearrangement links TRBV20-1 to TRBJ2-5, with 7 bases matching TRBD1. Material: CD4+ Tregs sorted from blood. The CDR3 loop reads CGTGQSETQYF. CDR3 in DNA: TGCGGTACGGGACAGTCGGAGACCCAGTACTTC.